This TCR beta chain stems from a study of shared clonotypes between healthy human individuals. Study in general: CD4 naive and memory got three plates each, CD8 naive two, CD8 memory one.

This clone was recorded only once. Antigen unknown. Notes on the study in general: In having few donors, the study represented limited genetic and exposure-history diversity.

Deletions cut 2 bases from V and 6 bases from J, with 7 bases between. This CDR3 has 13 residues. Germline V gene lookup returns CDR1 KGHSH and CDR2 LQKENI. Data came from immunoSEQ multiplex PCR; TCRdb stores just in-frame clones and leaves some out. The sample has about 800,000 clones; around 96% are singletons. Only CD45RO-negative cells positively selected for CCR7 counted as naive CD8 cells, so terminally differentiated effector memory CD45RA+ cells were excluded. The rearrangement uses TRBV18 and TRBJ1-4; D is perhaps TRBD1 (5 bases). The TCR comes from a young man in good health. Sequencing was carried out using naive CD8+ T cells sorted from blood. As DNA, the CDR3 is TGTGCCAGCTCACCAGGGGCCGATGAAAAACTGTTTTTT. It encodes CASSPGADEKLFF.